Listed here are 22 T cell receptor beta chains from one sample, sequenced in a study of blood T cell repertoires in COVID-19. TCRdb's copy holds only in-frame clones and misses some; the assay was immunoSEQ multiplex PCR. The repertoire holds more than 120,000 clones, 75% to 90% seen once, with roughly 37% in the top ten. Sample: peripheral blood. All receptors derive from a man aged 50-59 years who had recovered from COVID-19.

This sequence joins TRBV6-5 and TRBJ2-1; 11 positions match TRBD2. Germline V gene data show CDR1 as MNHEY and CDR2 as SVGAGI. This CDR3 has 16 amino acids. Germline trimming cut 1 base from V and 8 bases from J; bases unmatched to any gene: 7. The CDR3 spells CASSYFLAGGPYEQFF. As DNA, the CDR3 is TGTGCCAGCAGTTACTTCCTAGCGGGGGGCCCCTATGAGCAGTTCTTC.

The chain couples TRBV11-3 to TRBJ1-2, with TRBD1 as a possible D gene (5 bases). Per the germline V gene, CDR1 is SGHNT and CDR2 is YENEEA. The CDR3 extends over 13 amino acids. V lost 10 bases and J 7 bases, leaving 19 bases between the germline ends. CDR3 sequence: CATSGPTRGGYTF. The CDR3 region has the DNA TGTGCCACCTCGGGACCCACGCGGGGTGGCTACACCTTC.

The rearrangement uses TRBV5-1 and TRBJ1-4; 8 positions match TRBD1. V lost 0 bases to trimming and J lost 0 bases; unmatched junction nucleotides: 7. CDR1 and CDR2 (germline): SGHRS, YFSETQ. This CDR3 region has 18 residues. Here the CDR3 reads CASSLDGRGPSTNEKLFF. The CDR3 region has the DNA TGCGCCAGCAGCTTGGATGGCAGGGGGCCATCAACTAATGAAAAACTGTTTTTT.

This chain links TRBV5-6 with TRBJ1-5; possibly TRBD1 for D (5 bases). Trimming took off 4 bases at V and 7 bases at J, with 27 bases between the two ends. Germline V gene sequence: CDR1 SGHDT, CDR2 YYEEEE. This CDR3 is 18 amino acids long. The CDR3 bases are TGTGCCAGCAGCGCGTTCACCAAGGTAGGGGCCGATAGGCAGCCCCAGCATTTT. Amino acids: CASSAFTKVGADRQPQHF. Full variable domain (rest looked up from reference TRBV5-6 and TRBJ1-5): DAGVTQSPTHLIKTRGQQVTLRCSPKSGHDTVSWYQQALGQGPQFIFQYYEEEERQRGNFPDRFSGHQFPNYSSELNVNALLLGDSALYLCASSAFTKVGADRQPQHFGDGTRLSIL.

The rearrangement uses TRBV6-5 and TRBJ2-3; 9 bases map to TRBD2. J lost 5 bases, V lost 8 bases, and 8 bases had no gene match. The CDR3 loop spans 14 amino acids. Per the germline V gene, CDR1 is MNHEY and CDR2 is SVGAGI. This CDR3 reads CASGAGGYQDTQYF. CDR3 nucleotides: TGTGCCAGCGGGGCGGGGGGGTATCAAGATACGCAGTATTTT.

CDR3 in DNA: TGTGCCAGCAGTTACGGACTAGCAGATACGCAGTATTTT. It encodes CASSYGLADTQYF. V is TRBV6-6 and J is TRBJ2-3, with 7 positions matching TRBD2. This CDR3 region has 13 residues. J gave up 4 bases and V 2 bases, and 0 bases lay outside the gene matches. Germline CDR1 reads MNHNY; CDR2 reads SVGAGI (reference sequence).

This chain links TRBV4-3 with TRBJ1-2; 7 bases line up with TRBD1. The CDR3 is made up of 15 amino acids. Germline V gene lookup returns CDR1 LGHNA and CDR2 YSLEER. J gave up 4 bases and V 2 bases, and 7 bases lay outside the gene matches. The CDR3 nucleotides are TGCGCCAGCAGCCAAAGAGGAGGGGGCGGCTATGGCTACACCTTC. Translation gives CASSQRGGGGYGYTF.

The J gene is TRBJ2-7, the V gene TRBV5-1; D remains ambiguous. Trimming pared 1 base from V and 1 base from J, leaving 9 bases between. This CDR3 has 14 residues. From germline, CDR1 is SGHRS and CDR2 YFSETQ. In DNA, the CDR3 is TGCGCCAGCAGCTTGTCTCCGGAGTCCTACGAGCAGTACTTC. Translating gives CASSLSPESYEQYF.

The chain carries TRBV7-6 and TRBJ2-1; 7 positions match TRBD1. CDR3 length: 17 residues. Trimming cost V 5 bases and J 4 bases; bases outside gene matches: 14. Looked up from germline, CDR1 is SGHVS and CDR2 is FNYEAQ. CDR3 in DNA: TGTGCCAGCAGCCTAGACAGGGACAGTCTTTATTACAATGAGCAGTTCTTC. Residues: CASSLDRDSLYYNEQFF.

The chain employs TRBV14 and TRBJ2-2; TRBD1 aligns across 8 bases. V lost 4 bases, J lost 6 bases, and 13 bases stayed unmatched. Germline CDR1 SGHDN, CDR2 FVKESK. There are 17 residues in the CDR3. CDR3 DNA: TGTGCCAGCAGCCCAGAACTGAGGTTCAGGGGGCCCGGGGAGCTGTTTTTT. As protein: CASSPELRFRGPGELFF. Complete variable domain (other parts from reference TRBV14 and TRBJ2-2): EAGVTQFPSHSVIEKGQTVTLRCDPISGHDNLYWYRRVMGKEIKFLLHFVKESKQDESGMPNNRFLAERTGGTYSTLKVQPAELEDSGVYFCASSPELRFRGPGELFFGEGSRLTVL.

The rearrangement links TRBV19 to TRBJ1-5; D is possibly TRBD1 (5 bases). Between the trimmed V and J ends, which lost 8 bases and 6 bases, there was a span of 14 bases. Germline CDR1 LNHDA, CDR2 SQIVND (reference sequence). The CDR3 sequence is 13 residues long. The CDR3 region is CASALTGGQPQHF. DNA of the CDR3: TGTGCCAGTGCCTTAACAGGTGGTCAGCCCCAGCATTTT.

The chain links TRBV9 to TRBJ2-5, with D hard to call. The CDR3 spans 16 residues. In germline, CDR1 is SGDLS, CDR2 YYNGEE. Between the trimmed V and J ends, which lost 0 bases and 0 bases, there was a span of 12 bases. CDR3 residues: CASSVGSTHYQETQYF. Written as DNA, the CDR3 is TGTGCCAGCAGCGTAGGCTCCACCCACTACCAAGAGACCCAGTACTTC.

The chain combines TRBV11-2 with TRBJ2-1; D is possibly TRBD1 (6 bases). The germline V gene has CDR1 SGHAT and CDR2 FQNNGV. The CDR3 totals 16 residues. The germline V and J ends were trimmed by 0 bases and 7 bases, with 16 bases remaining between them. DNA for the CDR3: TGTGCCAGCAGCTTAGATTCCAGGGGCATTGGAAATGAGCAGTTCTTC. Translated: CASSLDSRGIGNEQFF.

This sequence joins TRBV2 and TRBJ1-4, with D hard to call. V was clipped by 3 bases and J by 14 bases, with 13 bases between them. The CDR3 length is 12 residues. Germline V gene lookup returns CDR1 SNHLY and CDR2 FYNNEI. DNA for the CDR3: TGTGCCAGCAGTGATCTGCCGGCGAGGCTGTTTTTT. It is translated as CASSDLPARLFF.

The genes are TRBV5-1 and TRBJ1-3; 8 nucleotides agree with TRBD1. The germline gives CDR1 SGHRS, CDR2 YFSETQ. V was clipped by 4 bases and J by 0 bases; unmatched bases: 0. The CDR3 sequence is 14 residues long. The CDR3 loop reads CASSGQGSGNTIYF. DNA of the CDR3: TGCGCCAGCAGCGGACAGGGCTCTGGAAACACCATATATTTT.

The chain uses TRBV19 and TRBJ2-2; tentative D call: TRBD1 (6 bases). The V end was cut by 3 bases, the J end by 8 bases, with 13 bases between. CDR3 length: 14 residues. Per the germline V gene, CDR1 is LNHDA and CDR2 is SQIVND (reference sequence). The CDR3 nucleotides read TGTGCCAGTAGTATTGCAGGGACATATGGGGAGCTGTTTTTT. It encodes CASSIAGTYGELFF. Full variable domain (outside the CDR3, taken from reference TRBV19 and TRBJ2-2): DGGITQSPKYLFRKEGQNVTLSCEQNLNHDAMYWYRQDPGQGLRLIYYSQIVNDFQKGDIAEGYSVSREKKESFPLTVTSAQKNPTAFYLCASSIAGTYGELFFGEGSRLTVL.

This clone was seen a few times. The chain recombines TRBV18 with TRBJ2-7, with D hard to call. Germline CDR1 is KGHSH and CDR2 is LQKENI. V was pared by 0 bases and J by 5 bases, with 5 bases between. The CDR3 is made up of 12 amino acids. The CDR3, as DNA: TGTGCCAGCTCACCACCGACAAACGAGCAGTACTTC. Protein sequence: CASSPPTNEQYF.

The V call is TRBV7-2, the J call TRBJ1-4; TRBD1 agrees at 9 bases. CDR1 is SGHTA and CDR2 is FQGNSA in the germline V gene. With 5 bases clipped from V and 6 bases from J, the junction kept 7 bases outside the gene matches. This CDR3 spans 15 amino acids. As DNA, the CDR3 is TGTGCCAGCAGCGTTATACAGGGGGCGCATGAAAAACTGTTTTTT. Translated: CASSVIQGAHEKLFF.

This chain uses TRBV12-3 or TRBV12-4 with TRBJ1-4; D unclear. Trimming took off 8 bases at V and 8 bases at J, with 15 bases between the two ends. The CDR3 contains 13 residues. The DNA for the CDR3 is TGTGCCAGCTTAATGGGAGGGAACGAAAAACTGTTTTTT. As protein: CASLMGGNEKLFF.

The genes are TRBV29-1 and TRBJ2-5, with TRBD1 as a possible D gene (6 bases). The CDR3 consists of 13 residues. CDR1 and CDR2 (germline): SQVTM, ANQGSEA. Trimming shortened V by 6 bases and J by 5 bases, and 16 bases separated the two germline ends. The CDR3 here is CSVEQGIGETQYF. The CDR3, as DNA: TGCAGCGTAGAACAGGGAATAGGGGAGACCCAGTACTTC.

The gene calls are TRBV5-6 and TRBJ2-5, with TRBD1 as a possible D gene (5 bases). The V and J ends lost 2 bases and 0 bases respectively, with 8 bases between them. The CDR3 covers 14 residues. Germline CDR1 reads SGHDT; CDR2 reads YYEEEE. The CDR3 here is CASSFPDNQETQYF. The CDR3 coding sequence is TGTGCCAGCAGCTTTCCGGACAACCAAGAGACCCAGTACTTC.

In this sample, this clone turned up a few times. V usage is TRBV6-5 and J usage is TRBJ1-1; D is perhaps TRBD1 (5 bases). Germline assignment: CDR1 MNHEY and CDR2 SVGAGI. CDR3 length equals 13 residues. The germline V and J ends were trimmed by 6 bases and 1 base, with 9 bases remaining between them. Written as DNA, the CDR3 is TGTGCCAGCAGGCAACAGGAGAACACTGAAGCTTTCTTT. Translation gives CASRQQENTEAFF.